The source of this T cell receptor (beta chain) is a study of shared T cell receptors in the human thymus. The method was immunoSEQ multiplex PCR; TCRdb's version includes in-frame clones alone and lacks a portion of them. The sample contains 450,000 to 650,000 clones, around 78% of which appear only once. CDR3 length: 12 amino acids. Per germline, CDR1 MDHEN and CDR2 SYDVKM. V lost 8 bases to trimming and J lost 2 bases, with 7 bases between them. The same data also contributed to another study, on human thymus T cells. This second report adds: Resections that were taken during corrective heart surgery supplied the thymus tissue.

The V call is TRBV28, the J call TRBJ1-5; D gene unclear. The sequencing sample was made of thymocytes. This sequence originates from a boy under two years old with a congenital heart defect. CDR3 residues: CASESGNQPQHF. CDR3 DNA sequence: TGTGCCAGCGAATCGGGCAATCAGCCCCAGCATTTT.